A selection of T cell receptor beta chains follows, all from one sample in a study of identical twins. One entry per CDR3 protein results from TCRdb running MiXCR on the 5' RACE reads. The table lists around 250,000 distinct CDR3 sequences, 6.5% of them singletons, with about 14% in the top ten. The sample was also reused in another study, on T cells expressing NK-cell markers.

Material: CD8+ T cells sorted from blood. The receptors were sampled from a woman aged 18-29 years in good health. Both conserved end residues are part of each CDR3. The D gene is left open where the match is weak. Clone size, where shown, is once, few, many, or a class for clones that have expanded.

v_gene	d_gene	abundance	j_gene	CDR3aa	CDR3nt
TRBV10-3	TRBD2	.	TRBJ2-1	CAISPGLAGRSSYNEQFF	TGTGCCATCAGTCCGGGACTAGCGGGCCGGAGCTCCTACAATGAGCAGTTCTTC
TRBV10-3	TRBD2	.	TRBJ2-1	CAIGTSGANNEQFF	TGTGCCATCGGCACTAGCGGGGCTAACAATGAGCAGTTCTTC
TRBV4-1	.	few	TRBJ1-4	CASSQDRGATGEKLFF	TGCGCCAGCAGCCAAGATCGGGGGGCGACGGGCGAAAAACTGTTTTTT
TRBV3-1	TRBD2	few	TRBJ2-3	CASLGTSGGTQYF	TGTGCCAGCCTCGGGACTAGCGGGGGTACGCAGTATTTT
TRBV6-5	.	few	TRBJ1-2	CASSYTNKDGYTF	TGTGCCAGCAGTTACACCAACAAGGATGGCTACACCTTC
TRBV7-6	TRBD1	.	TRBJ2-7	CASSTTGTGVREQYF	TGTGCCAGCAGCACAACCGGGACAGGGGTGAGGGAGCAGTACTTC
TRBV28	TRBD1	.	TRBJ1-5	CASAEPGTDNQPQHF	TGTGCCAGCGCAGAACCGGGGACAGACAATCAGCCCCAGCATTTT
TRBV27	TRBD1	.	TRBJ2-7	CASSSQGIYEQYF	TGTGCCAGCAGTTCACAGGGGATCTACGAGCAGTACTTC
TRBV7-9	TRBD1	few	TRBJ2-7	CASSYRDRDEQYF	TGTGCCAGCAGCTATCGGGACAGGGACGAGCAGTACTTC
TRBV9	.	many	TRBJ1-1	CASSVGVGTEAFF	TGTGCCAGCAGCGTAGGGGTTGGCACTGAAGCTTTCTTT
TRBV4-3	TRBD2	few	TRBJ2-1	CASSQGLAGGDEQFF	TGCGCCAGCAGCCAGGGACTAGCGGGAGGCGATGAGCAGTTCTTC
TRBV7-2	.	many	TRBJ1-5	CASSFGDSNQPQHF	TGTGCCAGCAGCTTCGGGGATAGCAATCAGCCCCAGCATTTT
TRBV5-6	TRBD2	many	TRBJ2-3	CASADGSREETDTQYF	TGTGCCAGCGCCGACGGGTCGCGGGAGGAAACAGATACGCAGTATTTT
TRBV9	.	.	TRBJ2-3	CASSVGLASTDTQYF	TGTGCCAGCAGCGTAGGGTTGGCTAGCACAGATACGCAGTATTTT
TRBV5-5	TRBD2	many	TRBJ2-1	CASSWGPSGGDEQFF	TGTGCCAGCAGCTGGGGCCCTAGCGGGGGCGATGAGCAGTTCTTC
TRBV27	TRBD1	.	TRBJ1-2	CASRVGGAEGYTF	TGTGCCAGCAGGGTAGGGGGCGCGGAGGGCTACACCTTC
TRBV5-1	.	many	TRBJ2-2	CASSPAGWAGELFF	TGCGCCAGCAGTCCCGCAGGTTGGGCCGGGGAGCTGTTTTTT
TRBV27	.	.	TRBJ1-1	CASSARWGTEAFF	TGTGCCAGCAGTGCGCGGTGGGGTACTGAAGCTTTCTTT
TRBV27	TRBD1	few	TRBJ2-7	CASRQTRDSDYYEQYF	TGTGCCAGCCGACAAACCCGGGACAGTGACTACTACGAGCAGTACTTC
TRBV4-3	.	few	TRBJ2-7	CASSQDQGPKSHEQYF	TGCGCCAGCAGCCAAGATCAGGGACCGAAGTCCCACGAGCAGTACTTC
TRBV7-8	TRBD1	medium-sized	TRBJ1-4	CASSYSDREGGEKLFF	TGTGCCAGCAGCTACTCTGACAGGGAAGGTGGTGAAAAACTGTTTTTT
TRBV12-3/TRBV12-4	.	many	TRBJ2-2	CASSLEGAGELFF	TGTGCCAGCAGTTTAGAGGGGGCCGGGGAGCTGTTTTTT
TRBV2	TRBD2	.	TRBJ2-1	CAISLALASGSSYNEQFF	TGTGCCATCAGTTTAGCGCTGGCTAGCGGGAGCTCCTACAATGAGCAGTTCTTC
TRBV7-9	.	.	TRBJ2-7	CASSLVAGSHNEQYF	TGTGCCAGCAGCTTAGTGGCAGGGAGCCATAACGAGCAGTACTTC
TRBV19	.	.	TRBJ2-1	CASSYLWNEQFF	TGTGCCAGTAGTTATCTCTGGAATGAGCAGTTCTTC
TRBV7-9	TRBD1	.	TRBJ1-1	CASSGTGGGTEAFF	TGTGCCAGCAGCGGGACAGGGGGTGGGACTGAAGCTTTCTTT
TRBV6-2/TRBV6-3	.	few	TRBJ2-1	CASSRDFPSNEQFF	TGTGCCAGCAGTCGGGACTTCCCTAGCAATGAGCAGTTCTTC
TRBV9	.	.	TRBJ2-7	CASSGDGNEQYF	TGTGCCAGCAGCGGAGACGGTAACGAGCAGTACTTC
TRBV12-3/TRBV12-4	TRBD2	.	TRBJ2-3	CASSWTRRDTDTQYF	TGTGCCAGCAGCTGGACTAGAAGGGACACAGATACGCAGTATTTT
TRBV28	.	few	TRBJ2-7	CASGGGSSYEQYF	TGTGCCAGCGGCGGCGGGTCATCCTACGAGCAGTACTTC
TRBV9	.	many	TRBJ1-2	CASSAGQTYGYTF	TGTGCCAGCAGCGCCGGACAGACTTATGGCTACACCTTC
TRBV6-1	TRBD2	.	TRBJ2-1	CASGREEVYNEQFF	TGTGCCAGCGGGCGGGAGGAGGTATACAATGAGCAGTTCTTC
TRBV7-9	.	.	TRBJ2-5	CASSPRRGTQYF	TGTGCCAGCAGCCCCCGGAGGGGGACCCAGTACTTC
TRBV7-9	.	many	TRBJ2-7	CASSLTSSYEQYF	TGCGCCAGCAGCTTGACCAGCTCCTACGAGCAGTACTTC
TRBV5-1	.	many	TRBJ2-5	CASSLEGNGETQYF	TGCGCCAGCAGCTTGGAAGGAAATGGGGAGACCCAGTACTTC
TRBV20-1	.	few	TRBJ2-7	CSVLRGNEQYF	TGCAGTGTTCTCCGAGGCAACGAGCAGTACTTC
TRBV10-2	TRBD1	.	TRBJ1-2	CASSLPAGGWYGYTF	TGCGCCAGCAGCCTCCCGGCAGGGGGTTGGTATGGCTACACCTTC
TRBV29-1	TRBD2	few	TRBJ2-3	CSADPGTNTDTQYF	TGCAGCGCCGATCCAGGGACTAACACAGATACGCAGTATTTT
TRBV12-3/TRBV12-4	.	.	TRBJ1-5	CASSFTHRNQPQHF	TGTGCCAGCAGTTTCACACATAGAAATCAGCCCCAGCATTTT
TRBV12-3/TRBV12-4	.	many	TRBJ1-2	CASSSQGSEGYTF	TGTGCCAGCAGTTCCCAGGGGTCGGAGGGCTACACCTTC
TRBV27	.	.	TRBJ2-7	CASSPPPGVGEQYF	TGTGCCAGCAGTCCCCCCCCAGGGGTGGGCGAGCAGTACTTC
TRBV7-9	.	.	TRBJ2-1	CASSLAQGINNEQFF	TGTGCCAGCAGCTTGGCACAGGGAATAAACAATGAGCAGTTCTTC
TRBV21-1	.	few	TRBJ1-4	CASSKDQRRVTF	TGTGCCAGCAGCAAAGACCAGCGGCGGGTCACTTTT
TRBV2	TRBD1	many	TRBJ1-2	CASSDLDRPPNYGYTF	TGTGCCAGCAGTGACCTGGACAGGCCACCTAACTATGGCTACACCTTC
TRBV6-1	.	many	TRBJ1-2	CASSVLGGIYGYTF	TGTGCCAGCAGTGTCCTGGGGGGGATCTATGGCTACACCTTC
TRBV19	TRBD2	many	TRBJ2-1	CASQRRGGANEQFF	TGTGCCAGTCAAAGGCGGGGGGGGGCCAATGAGCAGTTCTTC
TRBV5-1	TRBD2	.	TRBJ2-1	CASSPLTSGTYNEQFF	TGCGCCAGCAGCCCCCTGACTAGCGGGACCTACAATGAGCAGTTCTTC
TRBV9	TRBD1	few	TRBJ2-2	CASSARTGRNTGELFF	TGTGCCAGCAGCGCCCGGACAGGGCGAAACACCGGGGAGCTGTTTTTT